This T cell receptor beta chain was sequenced during a study of T cell changes during pregnancy in multiple sclerosis. This clone came up once. Produced via immunoSEQ multiplex PCR; TCRdb's table is partial and in-frame only. The top ten hold roughly 4.5% of the sample, which has 35,000 to 50,000 clones, 90% seen once. Germline CDR1 and CDR2: LNHDA and SQIVND (reference sequence). V lost 5 bases and J lost 8, with 25 bases in between. The CDR3 is made up of 16 amino acids. The chain couples TRBV19 to TRBJ2-7; D is unresolved. Sequenced here: peripheral blood, sampled in the second trimester of pregnancy. The receptor was isolated from a female donor in good health, enrolled as a control in a pregnancy study. CDR3 amino acids: CASSLDRGSAAGKQYF. The DNA of the CDR3 is TGTGCCAGTAGTCTTGATAGAGGAAGCGCGGCCGGCAAGCAGTACTTC. Variable domain in full (rest from reference TRBV19 and TRBJ2-7): DGGITQSPKYLFRKEGQNVTLSCEQNLNHDAMYWYRQDPGQGLRLIYYSQIVNDFQKGDIAEGYSVSREKKESFPLTVTSAQKNPTAFYLCASSLDRGSAAGKQYFGPGTRLTVT.